The 29 T cell receptor beta chains below were found in one sample sequenced in a study of blood T cell repertoires in COVID-19. Assay used: immunoSEQ multiplex PCR; TCRdb lists only in-frame clones, some missing. The repertoire has some 31,000 clones, under 80% of them found once; the top ten carry almost 8%. Sequencing input: peripheral blood. These TCRs come from a woman between 65 and 79 years old with active or convalescent COVID-19.

This sequence joins TRBV27 and TRBJ2-7, with 7 bases that match TRBD2. After removal of 2 bases from V and 4 bases from J, the junction contained 8 bases not matched to a gene. CDR1 MNHEY and CDR2 SMNVEV come from the germline V gene (reference sequence). The CDR3 covers 15 residues. DNA for the CDR3: TGTGCCAGCAGTTTAATCCAGGGAGGGTTATACGAGCAGTACTTC. This codes for CASSLIQGGLYEQYF.

This sequence joins TRBV14 and TRBJ1-1; no clear D gene. In germline, CDR1 is SGHDN, CDR2 FVKESK. CDR3 length equals 15 residues. The ends were cut back, 2 bases at V and 1 base at J, with 11 bases in the middle. For the CDR3, the DNA is TGTGCCAGCAGCCAATGGTCATCCGGGAACACTGAAGCTTTCTTT. Translated, it gives CASSQWSSGNTEAFF.

V is TRBV11-2 and J is TRBJ2-7, with 9 bases lining up with TRBD1. V shed 5 bases and J 2 bases; nucleotides not matched to a gene: 10. Germline CDR1 SGHAT, CDR2 FQNNGV. This CDR3 has 16 amino acids. The chain's CDR3 is CASSRQKTGGTYEQYF. DNA of the CDR3: TGTGCCAGCAGCCGGCAGAAGACAGGGGGAACCTACGAGCAGTACTTC.

The chain employs TRBV5-5 and TRBJ1-1, with D possibly TRBD1 on 5 matching bases. The germline gives CDR1 SGHKS, CDR2 YYEKEE (reference sequence). The CDR3 consists of 13 residues. Trimming pared 4 bases from V and 7 bases from J, leaving 14 bases between. This chain's CDR3 is CASSKGLTSEAFF. The CDR3 coding sequence is TGTGCCAGCAGCAAGGGACTGACCAGTGAAGCTTTCTTT.

This chain connects TRBV5-1 to TRBJ1-1, with D possibly TRBD1 on 5 matching bases. In germline, CDR1 is SGHRS, CDR2 YFSETQ. This CDR3 is built from 13 residues. V gave up 4 bases and J gave up 5 bases, with 12 bases separating them. CDR3 sequence reads: CASSPGVYTEAFF. The DNA of the CDR3 is TGCGCCAGCAGCCCGGGGGTGTATACTGAAGCTTTCTTT.

This chain connects TRBV7-2 to TRBJ2-2; 9 bases match TRBD1. V dropped 3 bases and J dropped 7; count of bases not matched to a gene: 9. The CDR3 is 16 amino acids. CDR1 SGHTA and CDR2 FQGNSA come from the germline V gene. CDR3 loop: CASSFNTGQGGGELFF. The CDR3, as DNA: TGTGCCAGCAGCTTTAATACGGGACAGGGTGGCGGGGAGCTGTTTTTT. The full variable domain, completed using reference TRBV7-2 and TRBJ2-2, is GAGVSQSPSNKVTEKGKDVELRCDPISGHTALYWYRQSLGQGLEFLIYFQGNSAPDKSGLPSDRFSAERTGGSVSTLTIQRTQQEDSAVYLCASSFNTGQGGGELFFGEGSRLTVL.

V is TRBV5-1 and J is TRBJ1-2; TRBD1 is a possible D gene (5 bases). Trimming took off 0 bases at V and 2 bases at J, with 8 bases between the two ends. The CDR3 runs 14 residues. The germline V gene has CDR1 SGHRS and CDR2 YFSETQ. CDR3 residues: CASSLAPGNYGYTF. CDR3 in DNA: TGCGCCAGCAGCTTGGCCCCAGGGAACTATGGCTACACCTTC.

V is TRBV28 and J is TRBJ1-6; possibly TRBD1 for D (6 bases). The germline gives CDR1 MDHEN, CDR2 SYDVKM. The CDR3 totals 15 residues. V gave up 11 bases and J gave up 1 base, with 15 bases separating them. The CDR3 bases are TGTGCCCTTAGGGGGGGAAAGTCCTATAATTCACCCCTCCACTTT. This translates into CALRGGKSYNSPLHF.

The chain carries TRBV5-4 and TRBJ2-1; 12 bases agree with TRBD2. The CDR3 loop spans 17 amino acids. The V and J ends lost 3 bases and 0 bases, in that order; junction bases with no gene match: 4. The V gene's germline CDR1 is SGHNT and CDR2 YYREEE (reference sequence). CDR3 loop: CASSSGLAGRSYNEQFF. Written as DNA, the CDR3 is TGTGCCAGCAGCTCGGGACTAGCGGGTCGCTCCTACAATGAGCAGTTCTTC.

CDR3 amino acids: CASRSILAGFTDTQYF. The DNA for the CDR3 is TGTGCCAGCAGGAGTATTCTAGCGGGGTTCACAGATACGCAGTATTTT. V and J are TRBV27 and TRBJ2-3; TRBD2 matches at 9 bases. Trimming took 6 bases from V and 2 from J; bases not matched to a gene: 9. This CDR3 comprises 16 residues. From germline, CDR1 is MNHEY and CDR2 SMNVEV (reference sequence).

The rearrangement joins TRBV3-1 (or the pseudogene TRBV3-2) to TRBJ1-2; no clear D gene. V was clipped by 0 bases and J by 4 bases, with 12 bases between them. The CDR3 runs 15 residues. Germline lookup yields CDR1 LGHDT and CDR2 YNNKEL (reference sequence). The CDR3 reads CASSQDFIAVYGYTF. The CDR3 DNA follows: TGTGCCAGCAGCCAAGATTTCATAGCAGTCTATGGCTACACCTTC.

This chain connects TRBV28 to TRBJ1-6; D not resolved. CDR1 is MDHEN, CDR2 SYDVKM, per germline. The length of the CDR3 is 14 residues. Trimming cost V 3 bases and J 5 bases, with 8 bases left between them. CDR3 region: CASSFLGDNSPLHF. CDR3 nucleotide sequence: TGTGCCAGCAGTTTCCTGGGAGATAATTCACCCCTCCACTTT.

The rearrangement uses TRBV28 and TRBJ1-5, with D maybe TRBD1 (5 bases). V shed 6 bases and J shed 1 base, with 22 bases lying between them. The CDR3 is made up of 18 amino acids. CDR1 and CDR2 (germline): MDHEN, SYDVKM. The CDR3 DNA follows: TGTGCCAGCAGGCCTCTCCTCCGGGGGGGAGGAAGCAATCAGCCCCAGCATTTT. Translating it yields CASRPLLRGGGSNQPQHF.

This clone was seen more than once but under ten times. The chain couples TRBV11-2 to TRBJ1-6; 8 bases agree with TRBD1. Germline V gives CDR1 SGHAT, CDR2 FQNNGV. The CDR3 consists of 15 residues. Trimming cost V 0 bases and J 8 bases; bases outside gene matches: 3. Here the CDR3 DNA reads TGTGCCAGCAGCTTAGATGGGACAGGTTATTCACCCCTCCACTTT. Protein product: CASSLDGTGYSPLHF.

The chain links TRBV7-2 to TRBJ1-2; D is ambiguous. The germline CDR1 and CDR2 sequences are SGHTA and FQGNSA. V lost 5 bases to trimming and J lost 6 bases, with 19 bases between them. The CDR3 length is 15 residues. The CDR3 here is CASSTPPSPINGYTF. The CDR3 coding sequence is TGTGCCAGCAGCACTCCGCCGTCCCCCATTAATGGCTACACCTTC.

The J gene is TRBJ1-5, the V gene TRBV19, with TRBD1 as a possible D gene (5 bases). This CDR3 region has 12 residues. The germline V gene has CDR1 LNHDA and CDR2 SQIVND (reference sequence). Deletions cut 4 bases from V and 6 bases from J, with 7 bases between. The chain's CDR3 is CASSSRVQPQHF. DNA of the CDR3: TGTGCCAGTAGTAGCAGGGTTCAGCCCCAGCATTTT. Full variable domain (remainder filled in from reference TRBV19 and TRBJ1-5): DGGITQSPKYLFRKEGQNVTLSCEQNLNHDAMYWYRQDPGQGLRLIYYSQIVNDFQKGDIAEGYSVSREKKESFPLTVTSAQKNPTAFYLCASSSRVQPQHFGDGTRLSIL.

The J gene is TRBJ2-1, the V gene TRBV10-3; TRBD2 matches 8 bases. The V gene's germline CDR1 is ENHRY and CDR2 SYGVKD. The length of the CDR3 is 16 residues. V lost 2 bases and J lost 8; bases outside the gene matches: 11. CDR3: CAISEATSGSTDEQFF. DNA of the CDR3: TGTGCCATCAGTGAGGCAACTAGCGGATCGACCGATGAGCAGTTCTTC.

The V and J genes are TRBV10-3 and TRBJ2-3; D gene uncertain. Trimming shortened V by 7 bases and J by 3 bases, and 14 bases separated the two germline ends. The CDR3 consists of 14 residues. CDR1 is ENHRY, CDR2 SYGVKD, per germline. DNA of the CDR3: TGTGCCATCACGGCTAATTTACAGACAGATACGCAGTATTTT. Amino acid sequence: CAITANLQTDTQYF.

The chain recombines TRBV4-1 with TRBJ2-3, with 7 positions matching TRBD2. The CDR3 length is 16 residues. Germline loops: CDR1 MGHRA, CDR2 YSYEKL. The junction had 14 bases not matched to a gene; V was cut back by 6 bases and J by 5 bases. CDR3 DNA sequence: TGCGCCAGCAGTCAACGGTCTAGCGGAACCCTAGATACGCAGTATTTT. Protein: CASSQRSSGTLDTQYF.

The chain couples TRBV19 to TRBJ2-5, with D perhaps matching TRBD2 (5 bases). The CDR3 consists of 13 residues. Looked up from germline, CDR1 is LNHDA and CDR2 is SQIVND (reference sequence). Trimming removed 6 bases from V and 2 bases from J, with 10 bases in between. In nucleotides, the CDR3 is TGTGCCAGTAGCCCGGGGAGTCAAGAGACCCAGTACTTC. Residues: CASSPGSQETQYF.

The rearrangement links TRBV6-5 to TRBJ2-7, with D perhaps matching TRBD1 (5 bases). The V and J ends lost 0 bases and 11 bases respectively, with 17 bases between them. The CDR3 is 14 residues long. CDR1 and CDR2 (germline): MNHEY, SVGAGI. The CDR3 DNA follows: TGTGCCAGCAGTTACTCCGACAGAGAACGGTACAAGTACTTC. Translated, it gives CASSYSDRERYKYF.

The chain links TRBV19 to TRBJ2-2; TRBD2 matches 7 bases. V dropped 8 bases and J dropped 0; count of bases not matched to a gene: 3. Looked up from germline, CDR1 is LNHDA and CDR2 is SQIVND (reference sequence). The CDR3 totals 14 residues. The chain's CDR3 is CASRDYSNTGELFF. In nucleotides, the CDR3 is TGTGCCAGTCGGGACTATTCGAACACCGGGGAGCTGTTTTTT. Full variable domain (remainder filled in from reference TRBV19 and TRBJ2-2): DGGITQSPKYLFRKEGQNVTLSCEQNLNHDAMYWYRQDPGQGLRLIYYSQIVNDFQKGDIAEGYSVSREKKESFPLTVTSAQKNPTAFYLCASRDYSNTGELFFGEGSRLTVL.

This clone was seen only a few times. The rearrangement joins TRBV10-3 to TRBJ1-2; TRBD1 matches 9 bases. With V trimmed by 4 bases and J by 4 bases, 7 bases remained unmatched. This CDR3 comprises 15 residues. Germline V gives CDR1 ENHRY, CDR2 SYGVKD. The CDR3 DNA reads TGTGCCATCAGTGCACTCACAGGGGGCGGCTATGGCTACACCTTC. Translating gives CAISALTGGGYGYTF.

This rearrangement joins TRBV6-2 or TRBV6-3 to TRBJ2-1; a possible D gene is TRBD2 (6 bases). V was shortened by 6 bases and J by 0 bases, with 18 bases between the two germline ends. The CDR3 is 17 residues long. Germline V gene data show CDR1 as MNHEY and CDR2 as SVGEGT. For the CDR3, the DNA is TGTGCCAGCAGCAAGGAGGGCGGTCCCCTCTCCTACAATGAGCAGTTCTTC. It codes for CASSKEGGPLSYNEQFF.

V is TRBV21-1 and J is TRBJ2-7; TRBD2, the table's D call, was not compared with the DNA. TRBV21-1 is tagged as a pseudogene. There are 17 residues in the CDR3. The CDR3, as DNA: TGTGCCAGCAGCTCCATTGGTGGTGACTCCGGTACTTACGAGCAGTACTTC. The encoded protein is CASSSIGGDSGTYEQYF.

This clone was detected only once. This chain uses TRBV11-2 with TRBJ2-3; 8 bases agree with TRBD2. Germline-derived CDR1 and CDR2 are SGHAT and FQNNGV. The CDR3 is made up of 15 amino acids. J lost 0 bases, V lost 4 bases, and 3 bases had no gene match. As DNA, the CDR3 is TGTGCCAGCAGCTCTAGCGGGCCTAGCACAGATACGCAGTATTTT. It encodes CASSSSGPSTDTQYF.

The rearrangement links TRBV5-4 to TRBJ2-2; D uncertain. The CDR3 runs to 15 residues. Trimming removed 1 base at V and 3 bases at J, with 10 bases between. Per germline, CDR1 SGHNT and CDR2 YYREEE (reference sequence). CDR3 in DNA: TGTGCCAGCAGCTTGTACTCAGGCTACACCGGGGAGCTGTTTTTT. Translation gives CASSLYSGYTGELFF.

This chain joins TRBV25-1 and TRBJ1-2; 8 bases are a match to TRBD1. In germline, CDR1 is MGHDK, CDR2 SYGVNS. With 1 base clipped from V and 8 bases from J, the junction kept 6 bases outside the gene matches. The CDR3 loop spans 14 amino acids. The CDR3 DNA reads TGTGCCAGCAGTGAATGGGGGACAGGCGGGGGCTACACCTTC. Amino acid sequence: CASSEWGTGGGYTF.

The chain recombines TRBV24-1 with TRBJ2-6; 8 bases align to TRBD1. Trimming cost V 6 bases and J 4 bases; bases outside gene matches: 7. The V gene's germline CDR1 is KGHDR and CDR2 SFDVKD. This CDR3 is built from 16 residues. In nucleotides, the CDR3 is TGTGCCACCAGTAAAGACAGGGGCTCCGGGGCCAACGTCCTGACTTTC. This translates into CATSKDRGSGANVLTF.